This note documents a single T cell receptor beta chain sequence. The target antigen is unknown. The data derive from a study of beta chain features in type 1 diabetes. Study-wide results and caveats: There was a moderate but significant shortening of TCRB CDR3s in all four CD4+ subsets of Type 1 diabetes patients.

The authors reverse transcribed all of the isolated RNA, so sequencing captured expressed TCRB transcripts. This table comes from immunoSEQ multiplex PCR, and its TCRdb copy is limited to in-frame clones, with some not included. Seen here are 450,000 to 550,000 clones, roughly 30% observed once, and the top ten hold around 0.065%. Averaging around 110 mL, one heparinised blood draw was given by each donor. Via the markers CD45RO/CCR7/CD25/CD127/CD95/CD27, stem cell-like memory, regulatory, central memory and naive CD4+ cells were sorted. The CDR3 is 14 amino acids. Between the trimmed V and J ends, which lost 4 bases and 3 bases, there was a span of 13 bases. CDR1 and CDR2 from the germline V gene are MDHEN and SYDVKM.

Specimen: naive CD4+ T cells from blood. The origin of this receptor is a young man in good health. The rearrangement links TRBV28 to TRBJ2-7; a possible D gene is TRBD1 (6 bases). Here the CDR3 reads CASSSHDRSYEQYF. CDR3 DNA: TGTGCCAGCAGTTCCCATGACAGGAGCTACGAGCAGTACTTC.